This TCR beta chain was obtained from a study of T cells in Graves' hyperthyroidism and ophthalmopathy. With duration under 3 months, ophthalmopathy was active: Clinical Activity Score at least 3, NOSPECS at least 4. Cells are PBMCs isolated from 10 ml of fresh blood. This clonotype was counted only a few times. RNA transcripts gave rise to amplified TCR beta CDR3 regions. A first-round RT-PCR of the TCR CDR3 used the HTBI primer set. One entry per CDR3 protein, called by TCRdb with MiXCR from the multiplex PCR reads. The repertoire has hundreds of thousands of distinct CDR3 sequences, roughly 15% of them found once; the top ten carry about an eighth. Trimming took 7 bases from V and 1 from J, leaving 10 bases between them. The germline V gene encodes CDR1 MNHNS and CDR2 SASEGT. The CDR3 is 13 amino acids.

The source is a woman between 50 and 59 years old with Graves' ophthalmopathy. The V gene is TRBV6-1, the J gene TRBJ2-5; possibly TRBD1 for D (5 bases). Source material: blood. The CDR3 nucleotides read TGTGCCAGCAACACAGGTATCCAAGAGACCCAGTACTTC. Its translation: CASNTGIQETQYF.